This TCR beta chain was sequenced for a study of neurological immune-mediated disorders. Study results and caveats: The greatest degree of TCR clonal expansion was observed in HTLV-1-associated myelopathy, with the lowest in multiple sclerosis, below that of healthy controls. Sharing of CDR3 amino acid sequences among expanded clones across subjects was absent, suggesting private repertoires in all groups.

This clonotype was detected ten times or more. Its specificity is not known. A total of 2 million PBMCs stored at -80 degrees C provided the unsorted libraries. This CDR3 is 14 amino acids long. V lost 5 bases and J lost 5, with 13 bases in between. The V gene's germline CDR1 is LGHDT and CDR2 YNNKEL (reference sequence). Template-switch 5'RACE cDNA synthesis added a 10-nucleotide unique molecular identifier. TCRdb processed the 5' RACE reads anew with MiXCR; each CDR3 protein has one entry. The sample has 35,000 to 40,000 distinct CDR3 sequences, roughly 7% seen once. The specimen was PBMCs. The chain joins TRBV3-1 to TRBJ2-1; tentative D call: TRBD2 (6 bases). The receptor was isolated from a woman in her forties in good health. CDR3 coding DNA: TGTGCCAGCAGCTGGGGGGAGTATAACAATGAGCAGTTCTTC. Translating gives CASSWGEYNNEQFF.